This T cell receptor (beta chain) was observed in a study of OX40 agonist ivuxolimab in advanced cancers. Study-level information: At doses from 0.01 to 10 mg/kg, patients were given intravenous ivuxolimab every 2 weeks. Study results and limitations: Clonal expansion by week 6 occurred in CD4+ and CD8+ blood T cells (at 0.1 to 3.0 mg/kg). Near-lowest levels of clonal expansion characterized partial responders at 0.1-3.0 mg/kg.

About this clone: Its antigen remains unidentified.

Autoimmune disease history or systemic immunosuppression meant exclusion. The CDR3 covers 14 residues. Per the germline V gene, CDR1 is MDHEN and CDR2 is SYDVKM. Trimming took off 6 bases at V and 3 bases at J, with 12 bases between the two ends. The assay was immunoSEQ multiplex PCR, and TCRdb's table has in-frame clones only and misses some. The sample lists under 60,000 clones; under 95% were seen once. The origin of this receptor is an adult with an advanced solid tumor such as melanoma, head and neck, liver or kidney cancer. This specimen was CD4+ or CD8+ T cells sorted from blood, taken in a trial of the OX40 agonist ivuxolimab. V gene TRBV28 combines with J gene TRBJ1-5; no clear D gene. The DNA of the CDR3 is TGTGCCAGCAGCCGGCGGTTGGCCAATCAGCCCCAGCATTTT. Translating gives CASSRRLANQPQHF.